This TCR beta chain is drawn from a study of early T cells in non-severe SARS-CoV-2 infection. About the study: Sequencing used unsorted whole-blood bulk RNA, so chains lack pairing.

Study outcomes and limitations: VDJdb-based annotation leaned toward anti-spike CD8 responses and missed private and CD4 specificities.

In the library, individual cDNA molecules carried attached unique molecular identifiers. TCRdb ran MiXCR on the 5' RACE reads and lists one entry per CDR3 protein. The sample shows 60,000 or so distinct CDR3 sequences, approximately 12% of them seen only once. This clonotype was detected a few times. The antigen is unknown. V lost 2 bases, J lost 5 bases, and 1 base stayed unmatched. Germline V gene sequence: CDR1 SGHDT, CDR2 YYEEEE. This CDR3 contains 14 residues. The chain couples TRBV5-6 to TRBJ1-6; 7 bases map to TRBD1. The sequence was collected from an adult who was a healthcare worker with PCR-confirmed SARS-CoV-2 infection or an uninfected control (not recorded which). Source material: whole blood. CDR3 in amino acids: CASSFGTDNSPLHF. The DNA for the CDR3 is TGTGCCAGCAGCTTTGGGACAGATAATTCACCCCTCCACTTT.